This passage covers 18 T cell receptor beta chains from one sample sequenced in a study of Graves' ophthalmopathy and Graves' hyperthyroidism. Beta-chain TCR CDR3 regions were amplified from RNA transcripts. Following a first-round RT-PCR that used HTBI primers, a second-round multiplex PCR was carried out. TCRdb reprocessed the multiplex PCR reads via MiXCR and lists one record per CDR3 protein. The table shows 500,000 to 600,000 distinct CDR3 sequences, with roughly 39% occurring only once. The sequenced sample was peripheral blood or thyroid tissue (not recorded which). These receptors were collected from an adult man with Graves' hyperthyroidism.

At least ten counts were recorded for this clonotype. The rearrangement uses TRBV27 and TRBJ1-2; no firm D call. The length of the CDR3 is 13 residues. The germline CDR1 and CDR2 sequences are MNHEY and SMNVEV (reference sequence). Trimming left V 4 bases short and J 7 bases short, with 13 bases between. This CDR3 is CASSSVDDIGYTF. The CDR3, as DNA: TGTGCCAGCAGTTCCGTAGACGATATTGGCTACACCTTC.

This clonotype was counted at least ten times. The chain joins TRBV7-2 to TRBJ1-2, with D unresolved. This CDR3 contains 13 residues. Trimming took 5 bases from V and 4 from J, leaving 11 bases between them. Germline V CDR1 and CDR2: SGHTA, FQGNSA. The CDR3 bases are TGTGCCAGCAGCGTACGACACGGCTATGGCTACACCTTC. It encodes CASSVRHGYGYTF.

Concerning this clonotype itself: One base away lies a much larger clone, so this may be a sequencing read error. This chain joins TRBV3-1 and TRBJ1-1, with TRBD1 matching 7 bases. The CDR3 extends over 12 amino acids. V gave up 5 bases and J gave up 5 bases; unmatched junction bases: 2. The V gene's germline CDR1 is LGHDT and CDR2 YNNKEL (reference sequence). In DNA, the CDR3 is TGTGCCAGCAGCACGACAGGGACTGAAGCTTTCTTT. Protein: CASSTTGTEAFF.

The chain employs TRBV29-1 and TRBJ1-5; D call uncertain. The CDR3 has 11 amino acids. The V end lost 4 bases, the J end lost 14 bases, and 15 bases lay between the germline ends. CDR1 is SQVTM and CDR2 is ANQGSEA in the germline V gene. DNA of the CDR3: TGCAGCGTTGGGGAGGTACAAGTCGAGCATTTT. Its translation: CSVGEVQVEHF.

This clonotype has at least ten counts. The CDR3 DNA is TGCAGTGCTAGGGAAGGACGGAAGAACACCGGGGAGCTGTTTTTT. As protein: CSAREGRKNTGELFF. The chain is built from TRBV20-1 and TRBJ2-2, with D hard to call. The V gene's germline CDR1 is DFQATT and CDR2 SNEGSKA (reference sequence). This CDR3 has 15 amino acids. The ends were cut back, 3 bases at V and 1 base at J, with 12 bases in the middle.

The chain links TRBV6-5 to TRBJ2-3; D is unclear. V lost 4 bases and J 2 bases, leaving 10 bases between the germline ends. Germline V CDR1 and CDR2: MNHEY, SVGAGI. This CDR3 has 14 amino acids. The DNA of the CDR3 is TGTGCCAGCAGTTTGCCCTCCCTCACAGATACGCAGTATTTT. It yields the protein CASSLPSLTDTQYF.

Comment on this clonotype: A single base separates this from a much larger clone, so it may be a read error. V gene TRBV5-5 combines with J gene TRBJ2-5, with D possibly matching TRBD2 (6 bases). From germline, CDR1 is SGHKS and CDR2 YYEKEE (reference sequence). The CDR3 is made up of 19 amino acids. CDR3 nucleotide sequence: TGTGCCAGCAGCTTAGACGTCGGTTTCGTCACGAGGCGGGAAGAGACCCAGCACTTC. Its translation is CASSLDVGFVTRREETQHF.

DNA of the CDR3: TGTGCCAGCAGTTCGTACGTGGATACGCAGTATTTT. This gives the protein CASSSYVDTQYF. J is TRBJ2-3 and V is TRBV12-3 or TRBV12-4; D unclear. Trimming took 4 bases from V and 6 from J, leaving 8 bases between them. The CDR3 length is 12 residues.

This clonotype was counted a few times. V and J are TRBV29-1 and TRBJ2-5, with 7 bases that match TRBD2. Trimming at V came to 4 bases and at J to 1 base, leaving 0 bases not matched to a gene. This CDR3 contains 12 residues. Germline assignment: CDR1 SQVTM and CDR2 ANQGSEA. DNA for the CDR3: TGCAGCGTTGGGGGGGGCCAAGAGACCCAGTACTTC. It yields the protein CSVGGGQETQYF.

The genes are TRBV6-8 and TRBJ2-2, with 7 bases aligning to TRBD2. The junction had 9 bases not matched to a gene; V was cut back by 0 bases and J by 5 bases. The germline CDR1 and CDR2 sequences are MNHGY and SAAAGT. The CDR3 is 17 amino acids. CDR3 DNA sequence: TGTGCCAGCAGTTACTCGATGCGCGGGGGACGAACCGGGGAGCTGTTTTTT. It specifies CASSYSMRGGRTGELFF.

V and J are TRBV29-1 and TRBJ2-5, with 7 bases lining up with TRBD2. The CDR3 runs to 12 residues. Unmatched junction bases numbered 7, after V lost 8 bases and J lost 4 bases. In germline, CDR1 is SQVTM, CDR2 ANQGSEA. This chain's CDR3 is CSLGDYLETQYF. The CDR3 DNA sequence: TGCAGCTTGGGGGACTACCTAGAGACCCAGTACTTC. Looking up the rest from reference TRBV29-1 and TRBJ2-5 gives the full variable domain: SAVISQKPSRDICQRGTSLTIQCQVDSQVTMMFWYRQQPGQSLTLIATANQGSEATYESGFVIDKFPISRPNLTFSTLTVSNMSPEDSSIYLCSLGDYLETQYFGPGTRLLVL.

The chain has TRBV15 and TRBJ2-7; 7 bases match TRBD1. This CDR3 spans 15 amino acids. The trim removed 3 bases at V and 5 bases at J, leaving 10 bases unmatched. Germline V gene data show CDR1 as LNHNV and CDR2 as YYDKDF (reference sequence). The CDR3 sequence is CATSSQGAGGNEQYF. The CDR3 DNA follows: TGTGCCACCAGCAGCCAAGGGGCAGGGGGAAACGAGCAGTACTTC.

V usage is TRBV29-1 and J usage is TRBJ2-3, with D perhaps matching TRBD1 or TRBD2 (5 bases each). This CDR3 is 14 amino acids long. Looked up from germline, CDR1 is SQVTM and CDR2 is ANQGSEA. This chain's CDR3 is CSYSSGASTDTQYF. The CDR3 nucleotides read TGCAGTTACTCGTCCGGGGCGAGCACAGATACGCAGTATTTT.

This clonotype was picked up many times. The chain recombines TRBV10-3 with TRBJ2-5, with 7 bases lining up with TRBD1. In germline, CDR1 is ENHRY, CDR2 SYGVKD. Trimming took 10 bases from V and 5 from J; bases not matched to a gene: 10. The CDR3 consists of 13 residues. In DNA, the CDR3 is TGTGCCACAAGATCGACAGGGTGGGAGACCCAGTACTTC. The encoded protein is CATRSTGWETQYF.

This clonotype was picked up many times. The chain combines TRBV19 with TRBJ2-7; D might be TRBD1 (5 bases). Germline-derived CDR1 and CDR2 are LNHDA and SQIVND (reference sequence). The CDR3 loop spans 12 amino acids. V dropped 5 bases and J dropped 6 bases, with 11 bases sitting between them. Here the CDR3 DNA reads TGTGCCAGTAGTGCAGGGTTCCGCGAGCAGTACTTC. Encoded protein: CASSAGFREQYF. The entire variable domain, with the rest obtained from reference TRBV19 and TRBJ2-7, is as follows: DGGITQSPKYLFRKEGQNVTLSCEQNLNHDAMYWYRQDPGQGLRLIYYSQIVNDFQKGDIAEGYSVSREKKESFPLTVTSAQKNPTAFYLCASSAGFREQYFGPGTRLTVT.

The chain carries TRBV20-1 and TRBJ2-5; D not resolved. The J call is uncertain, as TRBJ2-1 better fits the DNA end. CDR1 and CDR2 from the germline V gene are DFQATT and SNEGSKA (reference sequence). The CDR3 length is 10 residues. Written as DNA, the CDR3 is TGCAGTGCTAGGGACAATGAGCAGTTCTTC. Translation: CSARDNEQFF.

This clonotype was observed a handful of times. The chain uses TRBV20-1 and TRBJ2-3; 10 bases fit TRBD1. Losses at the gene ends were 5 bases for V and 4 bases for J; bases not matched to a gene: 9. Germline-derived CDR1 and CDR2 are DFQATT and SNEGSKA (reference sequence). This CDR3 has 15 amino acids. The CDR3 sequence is CSAGTGEIGPDTQYF. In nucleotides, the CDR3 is TGCAGTGCTGGGACAGGGGAGATAGGCCCAGATACGCAGTATTTT.

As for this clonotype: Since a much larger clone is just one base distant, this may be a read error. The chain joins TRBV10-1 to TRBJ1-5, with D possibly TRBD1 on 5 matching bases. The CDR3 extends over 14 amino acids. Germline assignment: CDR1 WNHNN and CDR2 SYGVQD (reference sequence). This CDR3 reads CASSPRQNYQPQHF. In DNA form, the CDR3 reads TGTGCCAGCAGCCCTAGACAGAACTATCAGCCCCAGCATTTT.